This T cell receptor (beta chain) was recovered during a study of blood T cells in healthy people across ages. Combining a sample-barcoded 5' primer with a J-beta primer mix, a second PCR ran for roughly 6 to 11 cycles. From the 5' RACE reads, TCRdb called clonotypes with MiXCR, one entry per CDR3 protein. The sample lists around 1,600,000 distinct CDR3 sequences; approximately 39% were seen once. Study findings and constraints: Researchers report that TCR beta diversity correlated strongly with naive T cell percentage.

A note on this clonotype: The antigen remains undetermined.

CDR1 is MGHRA and CDR2 is YSYEKL in the germline V gene. V dropped 3 bases and J dropped 8; count of bases not matched to a gene: 3. The CDR3 sequence is 13 residues long. Material: blood. The TCR sequence derives from a woman aged 18-35 years in good health. The chain uses TRBV4-1 and TRBJ2-2, with TRBD1 identical over 7 bases. The CDR3 sequence is CASSQTGLGELFF. In DNA form, the CDR3 reads TGCGCCAGCAGCCAGACAGGGTTGGGGGAGCTGTTTTTT.